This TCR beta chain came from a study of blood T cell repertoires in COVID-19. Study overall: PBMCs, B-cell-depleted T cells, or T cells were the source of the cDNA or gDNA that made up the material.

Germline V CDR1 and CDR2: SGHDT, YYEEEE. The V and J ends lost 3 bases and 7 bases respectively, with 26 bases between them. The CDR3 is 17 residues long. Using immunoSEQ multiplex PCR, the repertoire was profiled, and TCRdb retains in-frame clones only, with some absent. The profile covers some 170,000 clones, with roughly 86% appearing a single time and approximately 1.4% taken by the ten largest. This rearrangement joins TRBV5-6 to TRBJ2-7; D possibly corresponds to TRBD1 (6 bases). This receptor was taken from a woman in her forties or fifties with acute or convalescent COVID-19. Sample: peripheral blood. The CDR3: CASSSQTLKTGRFEQYF. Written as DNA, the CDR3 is TGTGCCAGCAGCTCTCAAACGCTGAAGACAGGCCGTTTTGAGCAGTACTTC.